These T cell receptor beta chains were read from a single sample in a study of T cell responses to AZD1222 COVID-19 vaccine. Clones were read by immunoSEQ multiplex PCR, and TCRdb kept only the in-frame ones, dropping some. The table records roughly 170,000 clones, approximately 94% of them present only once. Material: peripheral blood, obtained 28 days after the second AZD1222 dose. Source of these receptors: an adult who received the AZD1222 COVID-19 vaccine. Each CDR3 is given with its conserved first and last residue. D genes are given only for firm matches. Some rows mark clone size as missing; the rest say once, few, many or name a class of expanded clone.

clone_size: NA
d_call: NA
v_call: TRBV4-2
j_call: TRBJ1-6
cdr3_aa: CASSQESSYNSPLHF
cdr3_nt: TGTGCCAGCAGCCAAGAGAGCTCCTATAATTCACCCCTCCACTTT

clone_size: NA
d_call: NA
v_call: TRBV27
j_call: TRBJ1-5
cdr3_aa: CASTPIGGNQPQHF
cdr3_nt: TGTGCCAGCACTCCAATAGGGGGGAATCAGCCCCAGCATTTT

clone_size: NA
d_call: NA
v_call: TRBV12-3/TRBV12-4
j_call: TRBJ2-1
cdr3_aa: CASRASSYNEQFF
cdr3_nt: TGTGCCAGCCGAGCTAGCTCCTACAATGAGCAGTTCTTC

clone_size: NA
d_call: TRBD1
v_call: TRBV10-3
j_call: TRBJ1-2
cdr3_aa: CAISGGQASYGYTF
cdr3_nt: TGTGCCATCAGCGGGGGACAGGCTAGCTATGGCTACACCTTC

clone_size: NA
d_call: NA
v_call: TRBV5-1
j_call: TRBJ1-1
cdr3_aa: CASSFRVGGTEAFF
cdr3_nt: TGCGCCAGCAGCTTCAGGGTCGGCGGCACTGAAGCTTTCTTT

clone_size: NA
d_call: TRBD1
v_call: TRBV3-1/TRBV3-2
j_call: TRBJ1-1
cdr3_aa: CASSPGTGITEAFF
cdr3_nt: TGTGCCAGCAGTCCAGGGACAGGGATCACTGAAGCTTTCTTT

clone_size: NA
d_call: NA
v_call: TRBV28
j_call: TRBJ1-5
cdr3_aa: CAAGVRISNQPQHF
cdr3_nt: TGTGCCGCGGGGGTGCGAATAAGCAATCAGCCCCAGCATTTT

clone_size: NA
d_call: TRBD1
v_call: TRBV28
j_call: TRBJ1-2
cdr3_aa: CASSSTGAYGYTF
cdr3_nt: TGTGCCAGCAGTTCGACAGGGGCCTATGGCTACACCTTC

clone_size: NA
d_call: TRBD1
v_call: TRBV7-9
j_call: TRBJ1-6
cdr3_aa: CASSHGTAYNSPLHF
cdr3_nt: TGTGCCAGCAGCCACGGGACAGCCTATAATTCACCCCTCCACTTT

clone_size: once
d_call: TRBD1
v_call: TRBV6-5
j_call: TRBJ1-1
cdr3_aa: CASSFIQGLEAFF
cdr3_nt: TGTGCCAGCAGCTTCATACAGGGGCTTGAAGCTTTCTTT

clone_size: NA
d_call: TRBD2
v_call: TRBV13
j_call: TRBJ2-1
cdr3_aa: CASSFLAGGVYEQFF
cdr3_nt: TGTGCCAGCAGCTTTCTAGCGGGAGGGGTGTATGAGCAGTTCTTC

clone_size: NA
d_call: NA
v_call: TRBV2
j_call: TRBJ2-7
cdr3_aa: CASSATRGEQYF
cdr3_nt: TGTGCCAGCAGTGCGACCCGGGGCGAGCAGTACTTC

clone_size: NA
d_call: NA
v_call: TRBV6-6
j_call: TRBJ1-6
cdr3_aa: CASLDRHNSPLHF
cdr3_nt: TGTGCCAGTCTGGACCGGCATAATTCACCCCTCCACTTT

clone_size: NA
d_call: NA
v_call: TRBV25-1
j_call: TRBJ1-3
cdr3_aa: CASSEHSGRGSGNTIYF
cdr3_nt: TGTGCCAGCAGTGAACACTCAGGACGGGGCTCTGGAAACACCATATATTTT

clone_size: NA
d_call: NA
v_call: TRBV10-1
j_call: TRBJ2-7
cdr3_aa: CASSEGWGTSYEQYF
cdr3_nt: TGCGCCAGCAGTGAAGGTTGGGGCACCTCCTACGAGCAGTACTTC

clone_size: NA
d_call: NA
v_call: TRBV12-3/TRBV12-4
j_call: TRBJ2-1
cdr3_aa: CASSRTTRTEQFF
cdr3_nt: TGTGCCAGCAGTCGGACAACGCGAACTGAGCAGTTCTTC

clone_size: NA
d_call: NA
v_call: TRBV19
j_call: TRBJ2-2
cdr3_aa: CASSIATPTGELFF
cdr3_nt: TGTGCCAGTAGTATAGCGACACCCACCGGGGAGCTGTTTTTT

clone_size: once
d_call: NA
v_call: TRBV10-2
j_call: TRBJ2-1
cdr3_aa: CASSEGYVSYNEQFF
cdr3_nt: TGCGCCAGCTCCGAGGGCTACGTCTCCTACAATGAGCAGTTCTTC

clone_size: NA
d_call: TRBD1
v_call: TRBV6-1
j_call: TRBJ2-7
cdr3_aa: CASSEGTGGGQYF
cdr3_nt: TGTGCCAGCAGTGAAGGGACAGGGGGTGGGCAGTACTTC

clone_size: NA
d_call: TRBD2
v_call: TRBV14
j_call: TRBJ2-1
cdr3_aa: CASSLSAGAHNEQFF
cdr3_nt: TGTGCCAGCAGCCTCTCGGCGGGAGCTCACAATGAGCAGTTCTTC

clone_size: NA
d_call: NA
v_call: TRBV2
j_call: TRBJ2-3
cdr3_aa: CASTAGLTDTQYF
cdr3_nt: TGTGCCAGCACTGCCGGGCTCACAGATACGCAGTATTTT

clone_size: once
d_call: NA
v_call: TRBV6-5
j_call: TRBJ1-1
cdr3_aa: CASSRGTEAFF
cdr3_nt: TGTGCCAGCAGTCGAGGAACTGAAGCTTTCTTT

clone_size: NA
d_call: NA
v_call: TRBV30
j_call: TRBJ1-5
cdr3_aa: CAFLDRTSLNQPQHF
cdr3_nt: TGTGCCTTCCTGGACAGAACAAGCTTAAATCAGCCCCAGCATTTT

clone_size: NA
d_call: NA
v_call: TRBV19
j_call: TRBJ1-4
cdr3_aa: CASSLAAGEKLFF
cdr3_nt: TGTGCCAGTAGTCTCGCGGCAGGAGAAAAACTGTTTTTT